This entry concerns a single TCR beta chain. This sample is part of a study of response to subunit inactivated influenza vaccine. One entry per CDR3 protein, called by TCRdb with MiXCR from the RT-PCR reads. The repertoire holds roughly 540,000 distinct CDR3 sequences, 20% to 25% seen once, with 2.5% to 3.5% in the top ten. CDR1 is DFQATT and CDR2 is SNEGSKA in the germline V gene (reference sequence). V lost 3 bases to trimming and J lost 0 bases, with 3 bases between them. CDR3 length: 11 amino acids. A further study also used this sample, focusing on T cells expressing NK-cell markers. As that study records: Beta-chain TCR cDNA was generated via 5'RACE template switching with UMIs. Obtained from sorted CD3+CD56+NKG2C+, CD3+CD56+NKG2C- and CD3+CD56-NKG2C+ T cells were the TCR beta repertoires. HCMV seropositivity characterized seven of the eight sequenced donors, and seronegativity one. The dominant NKG2C+ clonotypes represented about 1.0-7.0% of CD8+ T cells in several donors.

Specimen: CD4+ T cells sorted from PBMCs, collected 11 to 12 days after vaccination. V gene TRBV20-1 combines with J gene TRBJ2-7, with unresolved D. The receptor was derived from a man aged 50 to 59 who received an inactivated influenza vaccine. CDR3 nucleotide sequence: TGCAGTGCTAGCTACTCCTACGAGCAGTACTTC. It yields the protein CSASYSYEQYF.